The 27 T cell receptor beta chains below all came from one sample that was sequenced in a study of blood T cell repertoires in COVID-19. Repertoires were generated with immunoSEQ multiplex PCR, while TCRdb's copy carries only in-frame clones and drops some. The table shows tens of thousands of clones, with roughly 90% occurring only once. Sample: peripheral blood. The receptors shown here come from a man aged 60 to 69 with acute or convalescent COVID-19.

The chain couples TRBV2 to TRBJ1-3; 8 nucleotides line up with TRBD1. The CDR3 loop spans 16 amino acids. Per the germline V gene, CDR1 is SNHLY and CDR2 is FYNNEI. After removal of 4 bases from V and 0 bases from J, the junction contained 5 bases not matched to a gene. The CDR3 loop reads CASSVLGTGSGNTIYF. CDR3 nucleotides: TGTGCCAGCAGTGTACTCGGGACAGGCTCTGGAAACACCATATATTTT.

The gene calls are TRBV7-9 and TRBJ1-1; D gene ambiguous. The V gene lost 0 bases and the J gene lost 0 bases, with 5 bases spanning the gap. Germline-derived CDR1 and CDR2 are SEHNR and FQNEAQ (reference sequence). The CDR3 extends over 14 amino acids. CDR3 loop: CASSLAQMNTEAFF. CDR3 DNA sequence: TGTGCCAGCAGCTTAGCCCAGATGAACACTGAAGCTTTCTTT.

This chain links TRBV30 with TRBJ1-4, with 7 positions matching TRBD1. V trimming: 3 bases; J trimming: 8 bases; junction bases outside the gene matches: 18. In germline, CDR1 is GTSNPN, CDR2 SVGIG (reference sequence). The CDR3 sequence is 17 residues long. CDR3 residues: CAWSVYRDSQVREKLFF. The CDR3 nucleotides read TGTGCCTGGAGCGTGTACCGGGACAGTCAAGTGCGGGAAAAACTGTTTTTT.

The V and J genes are TRBV6-5 and TRBJ1-2; TRBD1 is a possible D gene (5 bases). Germline V lookup: CDR1 MNHEY, CDR2 SVGAGI. V was cut by 6 bases and J by 0 bases, with 14 bases left in between. The CDR3 covers 15 residues. The CDR3 loop is CASSKTEKSNYGYTF. In DNA form, the CDR3 reads TGTGCCAGCAGCAAGACAGAAAAATCTAACTATGGCTACACCTTC.

The chain links TRBV12-5 to TRBJ1-1; D unclear. This CDR3 has 17 residues. The germline CDR1 and CDR2 sequences are LGHNT and FRNRAP. V lost 0 bases and J 0 bases, leaving 14 bases between the germline ends. CDR3 nucleotide sequence: TGTGCTAGTGGTTTGGTATCCGGAGGGAGGGTGAACACTGAAGCTTTCTTT. Translation: CASGLVSGGRVNTEAFF. The whole variable domain, remainder taken from reference TRBV12-5 and TRBJ1-1, is DARVTQTPRHKVTEMGQEVTMRCQPILGHNTVFWYRQTMMQGLELLAYFRNRAPLDDSGMPKDRFSAEMPDATLATLKIQPSEPRDSAVYFCASGLVSGGRVNTEAFFGQGTRLTVV.

The V gene is TRBV30, the J gene TRBJ1-1; weak D call: TRBD1 (5 bases). Trimming removed 5 bases from V and 0 bases from J, with 7 bases in between. The CDR3 loop spans 12 amino acids. Germline V gives CDR1 GTSNPN, CDR2 SVGIG (reference sequence). CDR3 sequence (DNA): TGTGCCTGGGACAGAGTGAACACTGAAGCTTTCTTT. Its translation: CAWDRVNTEAFF.

This clone appeared a single time. The V call is TRBV4-1, the J call TRBJ1-6; 7 nucleotides align to TRBD1. CDR3 length: 14 residues. After removal of 2 bases from V and 7 bases from J, the junction contained 2 bases not matched to a gene. Germline V lookup: CDR1 MGHRA, CDR2 YSYEKL. This CDR3 reads CASSQTGQNSPLHF. The CDR3 region has the DNA TGCGCCAGCAGCCAAACGGGACAGAATTCACCCCTCCACTTT.

V gene TRBV11-2 combines with J gene TRBJ2-2; 9 bases map to TRBD1. The germline V gene has CDR1 SGHAT and CDR2 FQNNGV. CDR3 length: 15 residues. J was trimmed by 5 bases and V by 4 bases; bases with no gene match: 5. DNA of the CDR3: TGTGCCAGCAGCTCACAGGGGGCAGGGACCGGGGAGCTGTTTTTT. Translated: CASSSQGAGTGELFF.

The chain combines TRBV7-9 with TRBJ2-2, with 8 bases identical to TRBD2. CDR3 length equals 16 residues. The germline V gene encodes CDR1 SEHNR and CDR2 FQNEAQ (reference sequence). Unmatched junction bases numbered 8, after V lost 4 bases and J lost 4 bases. CDR3 amino acids: CASSYDWAGGTGELFF. CDR3 DNA sequence: TGTGCCAGCAGCTACGACTGGGCGGGGGGCACCGGGGAGCTGTTTTTT. The variable domain in full, completed from reference TRBV7-9 and TRBJ2-2, reads DTGVSQNPRHKITKRGQNVTFRCDPISEHNRLYWYRQTLGQGPEFLTYFQNEAQLEKSRLLSDRFSAERPKGSFSTLEIQRTEQGDSAMYLCASSYDWAGGTGELFFGEGSRLTVL.

The chain employs TRBV18 and TRBJ1-2; 9 bases are a match to TRBD1. The germline gives CDR1 KGHSH, CDR2 LQKENI. The CDR3 totals 14 residues. V lost 2 bases, J lost 8 bases, and 6 bases stayed unmatched. The CDR3 reads CASSPLQGAQGYTF. The CDR3 nucleotides read TGTGCCAGCTCACCATTACAGGGGGCTCAGGGCTACACCTTC.

V gene TRBV7-9 combines with J gene TRBJ1-5; D call uncertain. This CDR3 region has 17 residues. V lost 1 base and J 0 bases, leaving 13 bases between the germline ends. The germline V gene encodes CDR1 SEHNR and CDR2 FQNEAQ (reference sequence). The CDR3 loop is CASSLGPAGYSNQPQHF. CDR3 nucleotides: TGTGCCAGCAGCTTAGGCCCGGCGGGTTATAGCAATCAGCCCCAGCATTTT.

The rearrangement uses TRBV6-5 and TRBJ2-5, with 8 bases that match TRBD1. V was clipped by 7 bases and J by 1 base; unmatched bases: 5. Germline CDR1 reads MNHEY; CDR2 reads SVGAGI. The length of the CDR3 is 14 residues. The CDR3 reads CASTSGTGQETQYF. The CDR3 nucleotides are TGTGCCAGCACTTCCGGGACAGGCCAAGAGACCCAGTACTTC.

The chain recombines TRBV27 with TRBJ1-2; D gene uncertain. V was pared by 6 bases and J by 4 bases, with 15 bases between. Per the germline V gene, CDR1 is MNHEY and CDR2 is SMNVEV (reference sequence). The CDR3 loop spans 14 amino acids. The CDR3 DNA follows: TGTGCCAGCAGACCCCTGACGGACTCCTATGGCTACACCTTC. Its protein product is CASRPLTDSYGYTF.

V gene TRBV6-5 combines with J gene TRBJ1-6; D remains ambiguous. V lost 6 bases to trimming and J lost 0 bases, with 6 bases between them. Germline CDR1 MNHEY, CDR2 SVGAGI. This CDR3 contains 14 residues. CDR3: CASRPSSYNSPLHF. The CDR3 DNA sequence: TGTGCCAGCAGACCTAGCTCCTATAATTCACCCCTCCACTTT.

The rearrangement uses TRBV27 and TRBJ1-6, with a possible D match to TRBD1 (5 bases). V shed 3 bases and J shed 7 bases, with 7 bases lying between them. The CDR3 runs to 13 residues. Germline loops: CDR1 MNHEY, CDR2 SMNVEV (reference sequence). CDR3 amino acids: CASSLGLNSPLHF. CDR3 bases: TGTGCCAGCAGTTTGGGGCTAAATTCACCCCTCCACTTT.

This clone was observed at least ten times. One end of the junction fails to match germline, which may point to a read error. The rearrangement links TRBV7-7 to TRBJ2-7; tentative D call: TRBD2 (6 bases). There are 15 residues in the CDR3. Per germline, CDR1 SSHAT and CDR2 FNYEAQ (reference sequence). CDR3 nucleotide sequence: TGTGCTAGCAGCCGAGGTAGCGGACAATCCTACGAGCAGTACTTC. Amino acid sequence: CASSRGSGQSYEQYF.

The chain's CDR3 is CASSYLNRGTEAFF. CDR3 DNA sequence: TGTGCCAGCAGTTACCTGAACAGGGGGACTGAAGCTTTCTTT. The rearrangement joins TRBV6-6 to TRBJ1-1; 8 nucleotides line up with TRBD1. Looked up from germline, CDR1 is MNHNY and CDR2 is SVGAGI (reference sequence). V lost 2 bases, J lost 5 bases, and 4 bases stayed unmatched. The CDR3 runs 14 residues.

This clone was recorded only once. The chain combines TRBV11-3 with TRBJ2-1; D may be TRBD2 (5 bases). In germline, CDR1 is SGHNT, CDR2 YENEEA. This CDR3 comprises 13 residues. The V end was cut by 5 bases, the J end by 10 bases, with 15 bases between. In DNA form, the CDR3 reads TGTGCCAGCAGCCCGGGAAGCCTTGGGGAGCAGTTCTTC. Its protein is CASSPGSLGEQFF.

V is TRBV7-2 and J is TRBJ2-1; 7 nucleotides line up with TRBD1. In germline, CDR1 is SGHTA, CDR2 FQGNSA. There are 19 residues in the CDR3. V lost 5 bases to trimming and J lost 0 bases; unmatched junction nucleotides: 16. The CDR3 DNA reads TGTGCCAGCAGCGCAACCGGGACAGAATTCGGCAGCTCCTACAATGAGCAGTTCTTC. It codes for CASSATGTEFGSSYNEQFF.

The chain combines TRBV2 with TRBJ2-7, with D tentatively TRBD1 (5 bases). The CDR3 runs to 13 residues. Trimming pared 6 bases from V and 2 bases from J, leaving 11 bases between. Germline V gives CDR1 SNHLY, CDR2 FYNNEI. The CDR3 here is CASRLSGTYEQYF. In nucleotides, the CDR3 is TGTGCCAGCAGGCTTTCAGGGACCTACGAGCAGTACTTC.

This chain uses TRBV5-1 with TRBJ2-2; the D is unclear. CDR3 length: 14 residues. Trimming cost V 0 bases and J 0 bases, with 3 bases left between them. The germline gives CDR1 SGHRS, CDR2 YFSETQ. The CDR3, as DNA: TGCGCCAGCAGCTTGGCCACGAACACCGGGGAGCTGTTTTTT. Protein product: CASSLATNTGELFF.

This sequence joins TRBV25-1 and TRBJ1-2, with 7 bases that match TRBD1. With V trimmed by 6 bases and J by 5 bases, 6 bases remained unmatched. This CDR3 region has 13 residues. Germline V gene data show CDR1 as MGHDK and CDR2 as SYGVNS. Here the CDR3 reads CASSLTGNYGYTF. In DNA, the CDR3 is TGTGCCAGCAGCCTGACAGGGAATTATGGCTACACCTTC.

The chain combines TRBV3-1 (or the pseudogene TRBV3-2) with TRBJ1-2; D remains unclear. V lost 5 bases and J lost 3, with 7 bases in between. Looked up from germline, CDR1 is LGHDT and CDR2 is YNNKEL (reference sequence). This CDR3 is 12 amino acids long. This CDR3 is CASSVGDYGYTF. CDR3 DNA sequence: TGTGCCAGCAGCGTTGGAGACTATGGCTACACCTTC.

This chain connects TRBV29-1 to TRBJ1-2; maybe TRBD1 (5 bases). With 7 bases removed from V and 5 bases from J, the gap between germline ends came to 20 bases. CDR3 length: 14 amino acids. The germline V gene has CDR1 SQVTM and CDR2 ANQGSEA. CDR3 amino acids: CSAERGAGYYGYTF. The CDR3 bases are TGCAGCGCCGAAAGGGGCGCAGGGTATTATGGCTACACCTTC.

The chain uses TRBV12-3 or TRBV12-4 and TRBJ1-1, with a weak D call TRBD1 (5 bases). The CDR3 covers 13 residues. V lost 6 bases, J lost 4 bases, and 12 bases lay in between. CDR3 coding DNA: TGTGCCAGCAGATTTGGGGGGAGCACTGAAGCTTTCTTT. This translates into CASRFGGSTEAFF.

The rearrangement links TRBV5-3 to TRBJ2-1; 13 nucleotides align to TRBD2. TRBV5-3 is marked as an open reading frame, function uncertain. Unmatched junction bases numbered 2, after V lost 3 bases and J lost 8 bases. The CDR3 is made up of 14 amino acids. For the CDR3, the DNA is TGTGCCAGAAGCTCCGGGACTAGCGGGGATGAGCAGTTCTTC. Translation: CARSSGTSGDEQFF.

Written as DNA, the CDR3 is TGTGCCAGCAGCTGGACTAGCGGGGGGCACGAGCAGTACTTC. This translates into CASSWTSGGHEQYF. The chain recombines TRBV7-2 with TRBJ2-7; 14 nucleotides agree with TRBD2. This CDR3 has 14 residues. The germline gives CDR1 SGHTA, CDR2 FQGNSA. V lost 4 bases to trimming and J lost 5 bases; unmatched junction nucleotides: 1.